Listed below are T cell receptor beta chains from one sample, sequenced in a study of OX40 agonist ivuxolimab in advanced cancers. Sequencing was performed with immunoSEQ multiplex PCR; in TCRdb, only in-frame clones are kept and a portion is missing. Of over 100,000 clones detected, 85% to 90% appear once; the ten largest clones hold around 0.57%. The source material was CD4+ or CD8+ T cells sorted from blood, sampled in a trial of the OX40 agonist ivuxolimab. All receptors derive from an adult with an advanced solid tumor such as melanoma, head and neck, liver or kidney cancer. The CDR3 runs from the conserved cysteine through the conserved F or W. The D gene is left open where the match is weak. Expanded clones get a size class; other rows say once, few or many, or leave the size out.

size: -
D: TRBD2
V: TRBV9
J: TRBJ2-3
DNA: TGTGCCAGCAGCGTGGGTAGCGGGGGGAGCACAGATACGCAGTATTTT
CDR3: CASSVGSGGSTDTQYF

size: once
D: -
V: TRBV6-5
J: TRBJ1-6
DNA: TGTGCCAGCAGTTTGATGGACACTCATTCACCCCTCCACTTT
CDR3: CASSLMDTHSPLHF

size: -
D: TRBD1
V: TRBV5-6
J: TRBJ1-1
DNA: TGTGCCAGCAGCCACCTGGGACAGGGGAACACTGAAGCTTTCTTT
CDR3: CASSHLGQGNTEAFF

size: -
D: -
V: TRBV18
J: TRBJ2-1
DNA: TGTGCCAGCTCACACAGGGGAGGCCGGTGGGTCGATGAGCAGTTCTTC
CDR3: CASSHRGGRWVDEQFF

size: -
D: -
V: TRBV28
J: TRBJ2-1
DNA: TGTGCCAGCAGTTTTGGCGGGGCGTTGTACAATGAGCAGTTCTTC
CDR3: CASSFGGALYNEQFF

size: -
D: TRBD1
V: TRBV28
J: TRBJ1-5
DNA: TGTGCCAGCAGCCTAACAGGGGGCAGTCAGCCCCAGCATTTT
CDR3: CASSLTGGSQPQHF

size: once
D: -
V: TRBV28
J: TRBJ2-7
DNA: TGTGCCAGCTCTGCCCTCTACGAGCAGTACTTC
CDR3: CASSALYEQYF

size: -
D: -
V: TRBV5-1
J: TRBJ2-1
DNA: TGCGCCAGCAGCTTCGGGCAGGGGGGTGAGCAGTTCTTC
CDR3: CASSFGQGGEQFF

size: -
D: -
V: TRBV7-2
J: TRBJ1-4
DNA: TGTGCCAGCAGCCTCCGCTGGGGGCAGGAAAAACTGTTTTTT
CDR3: CASSLRWGQEKLFF

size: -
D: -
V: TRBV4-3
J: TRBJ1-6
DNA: TGCGCCAGCAGCCGAGAACAGGGCCGGGATAATTCACCCCTCCACTTT
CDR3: CASSREQGRDNSPLHF

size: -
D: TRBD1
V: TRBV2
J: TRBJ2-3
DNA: TGTGCCAGCACCAACGAGGGACAGATAACGGATACGCAGTATTTT
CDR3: CASTNEGQITDTQYF

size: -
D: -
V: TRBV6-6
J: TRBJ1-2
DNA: TGTGCCAGCAGTTCTAAGACAGCTAACTATGGCTACACCTTC
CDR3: CASSSKTANYGYTF

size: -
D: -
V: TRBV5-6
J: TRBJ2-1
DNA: TGTGCCAGCAGCTTGGGTACAGCGTACAATGAGCAGTTCTTC
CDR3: CASSLGTAYNEQFF

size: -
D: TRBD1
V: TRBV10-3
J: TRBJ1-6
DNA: TGTGCCATCAGCCTAACGGGACAGCCTAATTCACCCCTCCACTTT
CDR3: CAISLTGQPNSPLHF

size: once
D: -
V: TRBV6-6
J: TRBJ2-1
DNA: TGTGCCAGCAGTTACACTCAGGGAGTTTACGTAGATGAGCAGTTCTTC
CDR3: CASSYTQGVYVDEQFF

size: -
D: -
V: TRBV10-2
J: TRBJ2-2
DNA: TGCGCCAGCAGCGGGTCGAACACCGGGGAGCTGTTTTTT
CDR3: CASSGSNTGELFF

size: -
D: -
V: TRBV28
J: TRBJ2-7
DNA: TGTGCCAGCAGGGATGCGTTGACTGGGGTACGGGAGCAGTACTTC
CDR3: CASRDALTGVREQYF

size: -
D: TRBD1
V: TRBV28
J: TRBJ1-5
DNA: TGTGCCAGCAGTTCCCCGGGACAGAGCAATCAGCCCCAGCATTTT
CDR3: CASSSPGQSNQPQHF

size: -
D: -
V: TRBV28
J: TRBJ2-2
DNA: -
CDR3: CASTSAAGELFF

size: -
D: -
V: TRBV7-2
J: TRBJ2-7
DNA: TGTGCCAGCAGCTTAGGACCCCTCTACGAGCAGTACTTC
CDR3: CASSLGPLYEQYF

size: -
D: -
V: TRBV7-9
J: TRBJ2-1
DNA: TGTGCCAGCAGCTTAGACACGGGCTACAATGAGCAGTTCTTC
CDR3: CASSLDTGYNEQFF

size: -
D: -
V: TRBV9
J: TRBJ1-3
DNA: TGTGCCAGCAGCGGTGGGAGACAGGTCTTCTCTGGAAACACCATATATTTT
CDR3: CASSGGRQVFSGNTIYF

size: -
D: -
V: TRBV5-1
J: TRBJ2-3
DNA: TGCGCCAGCAGCCCCGGGGGAGTGGCCCAGAGAGATACGCAGTATTTT
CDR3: CASSPGGVAQRDTQYF

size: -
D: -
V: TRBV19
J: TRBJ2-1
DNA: TGTGCCAGTAGCGGTCGCCACCACAATGAGCAGTTCTTC
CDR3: CASSGRHHNEQFF

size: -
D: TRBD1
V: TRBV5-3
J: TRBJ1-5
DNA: TGTGCCAGAAGCTTAGAGAGGGGGCGCGACCTTACCCGCTGTCTTAGCAATCAGCCCCAGCATTTT
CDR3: CARSLERGRDLTRCLSNQPQHF

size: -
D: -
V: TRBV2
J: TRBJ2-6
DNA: TGTGCCAGCAGTGAAAGGCAGGGGGGAGCCAACGTCCTGACTTTC
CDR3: CASSERQGGANVLTF

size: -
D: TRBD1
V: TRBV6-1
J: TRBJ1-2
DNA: TGTGCCAGCTCTATTGGACAGGGAGTAGAGGGCTACACCTTC
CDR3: CASSIGQGVEGYTF

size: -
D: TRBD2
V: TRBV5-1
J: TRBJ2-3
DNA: TGCGCCAGCAGCTTCCTAGCGGGGGGGACAGATACGCAGTATTTT
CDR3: CASSFLAGGTDTQYF

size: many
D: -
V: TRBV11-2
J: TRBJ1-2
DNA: TGTGCCAGCAGCTCCTATGGCAGAGAGGGCTACACCTTC
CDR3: CASSSYGREGYTF

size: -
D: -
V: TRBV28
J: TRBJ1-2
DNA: TGTGCCAGCGGGGCGCCAGGGTTGGGTGGCTACACCTTC
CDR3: CASGAPGLGGYTF

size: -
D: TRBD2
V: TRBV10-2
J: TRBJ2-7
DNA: TGCGCCAGCAGGATGAGCGGGGGAAACTCCTACGAGCAGTACTTC
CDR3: CASRMSGGNSYEQYF

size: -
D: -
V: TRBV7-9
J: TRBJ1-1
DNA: TGTGCCAGCAGCTTACATGCATCGGGGACCGGTGAAGCTTTCTTT
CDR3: CASSLHASGTGEAFF

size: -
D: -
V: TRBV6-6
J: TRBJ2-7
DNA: TGTGCCAGCAGTTATCGGAGGGTAGGTTACGAGCAGTACTTC
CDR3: CASSYRRVGYEQYF